The 32 T cell receptor beta chains presented below share a single source sample, sequenced in a study of blood T cell repertoires in COVID-19. Assay used: immunoSEQ multiplex PCR; TCRdb lists only in-frame clones, some missing. The sample gives about 140,000 clones, 88% of which show up once; 2.5% to 3% is in the top ten. The sequenced material came from peripheral blood. Receptors originate from a human donor with COVID-19, enrolled during active disease. The donor label of this sample is uncertain.

V gene TRBV28 combines with J gene TRBJ1-2, with 11 bases lining up with TRBD1. The junction had 7 bases not matched to a gene; V was cut back by 5 bases and J by 5 bases. From germline, CDR1 is MDHEN and CDR2 SYDVKM. The CDR3 covers 15 residues. CDR3 bases: TGTGCCAGCAGTACACGTCGGGACAGGGGGTATGGCTACACCTTC. This gives the protein CASSTRRDRGYGYTF.

The chain recombines TRBV12-5 with TRBJ2-3; D is possibly TRBD1 (6 bases). V was shortened by 6 bases and J by 2 bases, with 15 bases between the two germline ends. The germline CDR1 and CDR2 sequences are LGHNT and FRNRAP. The CDR3 covers 15 residues. The CDR3 protein is CASGPGTFDTDTQYF. The CDR3 nucleotides read TGTGCTAGTGGACCCGGGACATTTGACACAGATACGCAGTATTTT.

The CDR3, as DNA: TGCGCCAGCAGCTTGGCCACGGGGACAGCAATTGGGTCCTACGAGCAGTACTTC. This encodes CASSLATGTAIGSYEQYF. This chain uses TRBV5-1 with TRBJ2-7; 7 bases map to TRBD1. V was clipped by 0 bases and J by 1 base; unmatched bases: 13. Germline CDR1 SGHRS, CDR2 YFSETQ. CDR3 size: 18 residues.

On this clone itself: A read error may account for a junction end that differs from germline. The rearrangement links TRBV6-1 to TRBJ2-3; a weak D match, TRBD2 (5 bases). The CDR3 is made up of 16 amino acids. Germline CDR1 is MNHNS and CDR2 is SASEGT. CDR3 in amino acids: CASTERPAEPTDTQYF. The CDR3 region has the DNA TGTGCCAGCACTGAACGTCCAGCGGAGCCCACAGATACGCAGTATTTT.

CDR3 residues: CASSGGELFF. The CDR3 nucleotides are TGTGCCAGCTCCGGTGGGGAGCTGTTTTTT. V is TRBV7-9 and J is TRBJ2-2, with unresolved D. Germline V CDR1 and CDR2: SEHNR, FQNEAQ (reference sequence). V lost 8 bases and J lost 8, with 6 bases in between. The CDR3 loop spans 10 amino acids.

CDR3 DNA: TGCGCCAGCAGCCAAGAGACTAGCGGGATGTCCTACGAGCAGTACTTC. Amino acids: CASSQETSGMSYEQYF. V and J are TRBV4-1 and TRBJ2-7, with 11 nucleotides matching TRBD2. Germline CDR1 and CDR2: MGHRA and YSYEKL. The CDR3 totals 16 residues. After removal of 0 bases from V and 1 base from J, the junction contained 2 bases not matched to a gene.

A single count supports this clone. This rearrangement joins TRBV6-5 to TRBJ2-3; 9 nucleotides align to TRBD1. From germline, CDR1 is MNHEY and CDR2 SVGAGI. The CDR3 is made up of 15 amino acids. Trimming took 2 bases from V and 5 from J; bases not matched to a gene: 5. The CDR3 region is CASSYETGGKDTQYF. The CDR3 DNA follows: TGTGCCAGCAGTTACGAGACAGGGGGGAAAGATACGCAGTATTTT.

The chain carries TRBV19 and TRBJ1-1; D call uncertain. The CDR3 is 13 residues long. Germline CDR1 LNHDA, CDR2 SQIVND (reference sequence). The V end was cut by 4 bases, the J end by 1 base, with 7 bases between. The CDR3 DNA sequence: TGTGCCAGTAGTAGGAGACCGAACACTGAAGCTTTCTTT. This gives the protein CASSRRPNTEAFF.

The V gene is TRBV4-1, the J gene TRBJ2-5; a possible D gene is TRBD2 (7 bases). The CDR3 is 13 amino acids. Germline V CDR1 and CDR2: MGHRA, YSYEKL. The V and J ends lost 6 bases and 5 bases respectively, with 13 bases between them. Written as DNA, the CDR3 is TGCGCCAGCAGGGAGAGGGGGGGCGAGACCCAGTACTTC. Residues: CASRERGGETQYF.

This sequence joins TRBV10-3 and TRBJ2-7; TRBD2 matches 11 bases. The CDR3 loop spans 14 amino acids. The trim removed 7 bases at V and 2 bases at J, leaving 4 bases unmatched. CDR1 is ENHRY and CDR2 is SYGVKD in the germline V gene. The CDR3 spells CAIKSLAGAYEQYF. The CDR3, as DNA: TGTGCCATCAAATCACTAGCGGGGGCCTACGAGCAGTACTTC.

The chain carries TRBV18 and TRBJ1-2; D is possibly TRBD1 (6 bases). Looked up from germline, CDR1 is KGHSH and CDR2 is LQKENI. The ends were cut back, 0 bases at V and 0 bases at J, with 17 bases in the middle. The CDR3 covers 18 residues. As DNA, the CDR3 is TGTGCCAGCTCACCACCTCTGGCAGGGGAGGGGCCTAACTATGGCTACACCTTC. Translated, it gives CASSPPLAGEGPNYGYTF. Variable domain in full (rest from reference TRBV18 and TRBJ1-2): NAGVMQNPRHLVRRRGQEARLRCSPMKGHSHVYWYRQLPEEGLKFMVYLQKENIIDESGMPKERFSAEFPKEGPSILRIQQVVRGDSAAYFCASSPPLAGEGPNYGYTFGSGTRLTVV.

This chain links TRBV19 with TRBJ1-5; unclear D gene. The CDR3 is made up of 15 amino acids. Deletions cut 5 bases from V and 0 bases from J, with 11 bases between. Germline V gives CDR1 LNHDA, CDR2 SQIVND (reference sequence). CDR3 sequence reads: CASSWQRNSNQPQHF. The CDR3 coding sequence is TGTGCCAGTAGTTGGCAGCGAAATAGCAATCAGCCCCAGCATTTT. Together with reference TRBV19 and TRBJ1-5, the CDR3 gives the full variable domain: DGGITQSPKYLFRKEGQNVTLSCEQNLNHDAMYWYRQDPGQGLRLIYYSQIVNDFQKGDIAEGYSVSREKKESFPLTVTSAQKNPTAFYLCASSWQRNSNQPQHFGDGTRLSIL.

The sample holds one count of this clone. The chain couples TRBV24-1 to TRBJ2-3; D remains ambiguous. The germline V gene has CDR1 KGHDR and CDR2 SFDVKD. Trimming removed 4 bases from V and 1 base from J, with 8 bases in between. The CDR3 length is 14 residues. The CDR3 DNA reads TGTGCCACCAGTGACCCGGTTGGCACAGATACGCAGTATTTT. Encoded protein: CATSDPVGTDTQYF.

For the CDR3, the DNA is TGCGCCAGCAGCTTAGACCAAATAACAGGGACTGAAGCTTTCTTT. This encodes CASSLDQITGTEAFF. The rearrangement joins TRBV5-1 to TRBJ1-1, with D possibly TRBD1 on 6 matching bases. The V and J ends lost 2 bases and 5 bases respectively, with 16 bases between them. Germline V gene sequence: CDR1 SGHRS, CDR2 YFSETQ. This CDR3 is built from 15 residues.

The CDR3 loop is CASSLGSRTDTQYF. In nucleotides, the CDR3 is TGTGCCAGCAGCTTAGGTTCTCGGACAGATACGCAGTATTTT. The chain links TRBV7-3 to TRBJ2-3; D uncertain. V shed 2 bases and J shed 3 bases, with 9 bases lying between them. The CDR3 is 14 amino acids. Germline V gives CDR1 SGHTA, CDR2 FQGTGA.

This sequence joins TRBV27 and TRBJ1-5; possible D gene TRBD1, 5 bases. CDR1 is MNHEY and CDR2 is SMNVEV in the germline V gene (reference sequence). Trimming took off 5 bases at V and 0 bases at J, with 14 bases between the two ends. The CDR3 spans 16 residues. CDR3 protein: CASSGTGDYSNQPQHF. CDR3 coding DNA: TGTGCCAGCAGTGGGACGGGGGATTATAGCAATCAGCCCCAGCATTTT.

This clone was detected once. The V gene is TRBV5-1, the J gene TRBJ2-2; 8 nucleotides align to TRBD1. The CDR3 covers 16 residues. Unmatched junction bases numbered 9, after V lost 4 bases and J lost 4 bases. Germline CDR1 and CDR2: SGHRS and YFSETQ. The CDR3, as DNA: TGCGCCAGCAGCCTTGGCGGACAGGGCGGCACCGGGGAGCTGTTTTTT. Amino acid sequence: CASSLGGQGGTGELFF. The whole variable domain, remainder taken from reference TRBV5-1 and TRBJ2-2, is KAGVTQTPRYLIKTRGQQVTLSCSPISGHRSVSWYQQTPGQGLQFLFEYFSETQRNKGNFPGRFSGRQFSNSRSEMNVSTLELGDSALYLCASSLGGQGGTGELFFGEGSRLTVL.

The V and J genes are TRBV6-5 and TRBJ2-7; maybe TRBD2 (7 bases). Per the germline V gene, CDR1 is MNHEY and CDR2 is SVGAGI. Trimming removed 7 bases from V and 10 bases from J, with 17 bases in between. The CDR3 spans 12 residues. CDR3 protein: CASKEGGGVQYF. CDR3 sequence (DNA): TGTGCCAGCAAAGAAGGAGGGGGGGTACAGTACTTC.

This clone was seen more than once but under ten times. CDR3 nucleotide sequence: TGCGCCAGCAGGCCGAGGGGGAACTATGGCTACACCTTC. Its protein product is CASRPRGNYGYTF. This chain joins TRBV4-1 and TRBJ1-2; D might be TRBD1 (6 bases). The CDR3 length is 13 residues. Germline values: CDR1 MGHRA, CDR2 YSYEKL. V lost 6 bases, J lost 2 bases, and 10 bases lay in between.

This chain links TRBV30 with TRBJ1-5; D remains ambiguous. Looked up from germline, CDR1 is GTSNPN and CDR2 is SVGIG (reference sequence). The CDR3 is 13 amino acids. V gave up 1 base and J gave up 5 bases, with 9 bases separating them. The CDR3 protein is CAWSDQLHQPQHF. In DNA form, the CDR3 reads TGTGCCTGGAGTGACCAGTTACATCAGCCCCAGCATTTT.

The chain uses TRBV25-1 and TRBJ1-6, with 9 bases identical to TRBD1. Germline lookup yields CDR1 MGHDK and CDR2 SYGVNS. The junction had 6 bases not matched to a gene; V was cut back by 6 bases and J by 6 bases. The CDR3 sequence is 15 residues long. The CDR3: CASSGTGGSNSPLHF. The CDR3 bases are TGTGCCAGCAGCGGCACAGGGGGCAGTAATTCACCCCTCCACTTT.

The chain is built from TRBV25-1 and TRBJ2-7; D is ambiguous. This CDR3 contains 12 residues. From germline, CDR1 is MGHDK and CDR2 SYGVNS. Trimming stripped 5 bases from V and 5 bases from J, with 10 bases between. The CDR3 nucleotides are TGTGCCAGCAGTTCCCACATGGACGAGCAGTACTTC. Translation: CASSSHMDEQYF.

This clone was counted between two and nine times. The V and J genes are TRBV6-5 and TRBJ1-5; 10 bases fit TRBD1. Germline-derived CDR1 and CDR2 are MNHEY and SVGAGI. The V segment lost 7 bases and the J segment 5 bases; nucleotides outside the gene matches: 5. CDR3 length: 14 residues. CDR3 DNA: TGTGCCAGCAACCCGGGACAGGGGTATCAGCCCCAGCATTTT. It codes for CASNPGQGYQPQHF.

The chain employs TRBV10-3 and TRBJ1-1, with D possibly being TRBD1 (6 bases). Trimming removed 6 bases from V and 7 bases from J, with 18 bases in between. The CDR3 is 14 amino acids. Germline V gene sequence: CDR1 ENHRY, CDR2 SYGVKD. The CDR3 loop is CAISKQGSKDEAFF. DNA of the CDR3: TGTGCCATCAGCAAACAGGGTTCGAAAGATGAAGCTTTCTTT.

V and J are TRBV11-3 and TRBJ1-1, with a possible D match to TRBD1 (6 bases). With 2 bases removed from V and 1 base from J, the gap between germline ends came to 8 bases. This CDR3 comprises 14 residues. CDR1 is SGHNT and CDR2 is YENEEA in the germline V gene. Here the CDR3 reads CASSLRGQNTEAFF. In DNA form, the CDR3 reads TGTGCCAGCAGCTTAAGGGGACAGAACACTGAAGCTTTCTTT.

The V gene is TRBV7-6, the J gene TRBJ1-5; 8 nucleotides match TRBD1. This CDR3 has 15 amino acids. Germline V gives CDR1 SGHVS, CDR2 FNYEAQ. Losses at the gene ends were 2 bases for V and 4 bases for J; bases not matched to a gene: 4. The CDR3 protein is CASSLNDRGNQPQHF. CDR3 in DNA: TGTGCCAGCAGCTTAAATGACAGGGGAAATCAGCCCCAGCATTTT.

This clone was found a few times. The V call is TRBV19, the J call TRBJ1-1; D not resolved. The CDR3 extends over 13 amino acids. The germline gives CDR1 LNHDA, CDR2 SQIVND (reference sequence). V was shortened by 4 bases and J by 1 base, with 7 bases between the two germline ends. CDR3 nucleotides: TGTGCCAGTAGTAAACAGAGGAACACTGAAGCTTTCTTT. The encoded protein is CASSKQRNTEAFF.

V and J are TRBV6-5 and TRBJ1-4, with 7 bases aligning to TRBD1. V shed 7 bases and J 4 bases; nucleotides not matched to a gene: 9. CDR1 and CDR2 from the germline V gene are MNHEY and SVGAGI. This CDR3 comprises 15 residues. CDR3 sequence: CASNARDSLNEKLFF. The CDR3 nucleotides are TGTGCCAGCAATGCCCGGGACAGCCTTAATGAAAAACTGTTTTTT.

The rearrangement joins TRBV5-1 to TRBJ2-7, with D perhaps TRBD1 (7 bases). Germline loops: CDR1 SGHRS, CDR2 YFSETQ. Trimming left V 3 bases short and J 2 bases short, with 12 bases between. This CDR3 is 14 amino acids long. Here the CDR3 DNA reads TGCGCCAGCAGCTGGAGGGACAGACCCTACGAGCAGTACTTC. Protein sequence: CASSWRDRPYEQYF. The full variable domain, rest sourced from reference TRBV5-1 and TRBJ2-7, is KAGVTQTPRYLIKTRGQQVTLSCSPISGHRSVSWYQQTPGQGLQFLFEYFSETQRNKGNFPGRFSGRQFSNSRSEMNVSTLELGDSALYLCASSWRDRPYEQYFGPGTRLTVT.

This clone has just one count. The rearrangement uses TRBV9 and TRBJ1-3, with 7 bases identical to TRBD1. This CDR3 has 17 amino acids. The ends lost 3 bases at V and 0 bases at J; junction bases unmatched: 9. Germline CDR1 and CDR2: SGDLS and YYNGEE. CDR3 loop: CASSGKGGQHSGNTIYF. In DNA, the CDR3 is TGTGCCAGCAGCGGTAAAGGGGGACAGCACTCTGGAAACACCATATATTTT.

The chain combines TRBV7-3 with TRBJ2-7; a possible D gene is TRBD2 (8 bases). Germline CDR1 and CDR2: SGHTA and FQGTGA. This CDR3 region has 15 residues. Deletions cut 5 bases from V and 1 base from J, with 15 bases between. In nucleotides, the CDR3 is TGTGCCAGCAGCCGGGGGGGACAGTATTCCTACGAGCAGTACTTC. Translating gives CASSRGGQYSYEQYF.

The chain joins TRBV7-9 to TRBJ2-3; D gene ambiguous. Germline V CDR1 and CDR2: SEHNR, FQNEAQ (reference sequence). The CDR3 is 12 amino acids. Trimming removed 5 bases from V and 14 bases from J, with 17 bases in between. CDR3 region: CASSILQEARYF. The CDR3 DNA reads as TGTGCCAGCAGCATACTCCAAGAAGCTCGGTATTTT.